This entry lists 24 T cell receptor beta chains sequenced from one sample in a study of CD8+CD57+ T cells in acquired aplastic anemia. The TCR beta profiling, which covered VDJ combination and CDR3 sequence, was carried out using genomic DNA as the template. TCRdb reprocessed the reads via MiXCR and lists one record per CDR3 protein. The table records 50,000 to 65,000 distinct CDR3 sequences, roughly three fifths of them present only once. Sequencing was done on patients that had shown CD8+CD57+ cell expansion by flow cytometry. Input material: sorted CD4+, CD8+, or CD8+CD57+ T cells (not recorded which) from PBMCs. These receptors were obtained from a human donor with aplastic anemia.

This chain links TRBV7-9 with TRBJ2-5; 8 bases agree with TRBD2. The germline CDR1 and CDR2 sequences are SEHNR and FQNEAQ (reference sequence). The CDR3 loop spans 15 amino acids. V dropped 5 bases and J dropped 1; count of bases not matched to a gene: 6. DNA for the CDR3: TGTGCCAGCAGCAGGGCTAGCGGGCCCCAAGAGACCCAGTACTTC. Encoded protein: CASSRASGPQETQYF.

The chain recombines TRBV24-1 with TRBJ1-5; D may be TRBD1 (5 bases). V lost 7 bases, J lost 2 bases, and 17 bases lay in between. The CDR3 covers 16 residues. Germline CDR1 reads KGHDR; CDR2 reads SFDVKD. CDR3 in amino acids: CATSSDVGERNQPQHF. The CDR3 coding sequence is TGTGCCACCAGCTCAGATGTGGGGGAACGCAATCAGCCCCAGCATTTT.

This clonotype was observed at least ten times. This sequence joins TRBV12-3 or TRBV12-4 and TRBJ1-1; D is possibly TRBD1 (5 bases). Trimming removed 9 bases from V and 1 base from J, with 15 bases in between. The CDR3 length is 14 residues. The DNA of the CDR3 is TGTGCCAGTATAATTGGGGGGAAGAACACTGAAGCTTTCTTT. It specifies CASIIGGKNTEAFF.

With regard to this clonotype: This clone may be a read error of a much larger clone one base away. The chain links TRBV6-2 or TRBV6-3 to TRBJ2-7; 8 bases map to TRBD2. The junction had 7 bases not matched to a gene; V was cut back by 6 bases and J by 6 bases. Germline V lookup: CDR1 MNHEY, CDR2 SVGEGT. The CDR3 has 13 residues. The CDR3 nucleotides are TGTGCCAGCAGCCCTCGGGGGGGAGGCGAGCAGTACTTC. Amino acid sequence: CASSPRGGGEQYF.

The chain recombines TRBV10-3 with TRBJ2-7; D may be TRBD1 (6 bases). The germline CDR1 and CDR2 sequences are ENHRY and SYGVKD. This CDR3 has 12 residues. Trimming left V 8 bases short and J 4 bases short, with 12 bases between. This CDR3 is CAIGRDTYEQYV. The CDR3 region has the DNA TGTGCCATCGGTAGGGACACGTACGAGCAGTACGTC.

The chain employs TRBV24-1 and TRBJ2-1, with 12 bases that match TRBD1. The germline V gene encodes CDR1 KGHDR and CDR2 SFDVKD. V gave up 7 bases and J gave up 5 bases; unmatched junction bases: 2. The CDR3 is made up of 14 amino acids. The chain's CDR3 is CATSRDRGHNEQFF. DNA of the CDR3: TGTGCCACCAGCCGGGACAGGGGGCACAATGAGCAGTTCTTC.

This clonotype has a handful of counts. V gene TRBV2 combines with J gene TRBJ2-1, with TRBD1 matching over 7 bases. V shed 6 bases, J shed 6 bases, and the junction held 11 bases outside the gene matches. CDR1 is SNHLY, CDR2 FYNNEI, per germline. The CDR3 extends over 15 amino acids. The CDR3 region has the DNA TGTGCCAGCAGCGATACAGGGGTCAGGGGCAATGAGCAGTTCTTC. This encodes CASSDTGVRGNEQFF.

The genes are TRBV24-1 and TRBJ1-2; the match to TRBD1 covers 7 bases. Germline CDR1 reads KGHDR; CDR2 reads SFDVKD. CDR3 length: 15 amino acids. V was pared by 2 bases and J by 4 bases, with 6 bases of the junction left unmatched. CDR3 in DNA: TGTGCCACCAGTGATTCCCGGACAGGAGGCTATGGCTACACCTTC. Translated, it gives CATSDSRTGGYGYTF.

This clonotype was seen just once. The chain employs TRBV20-1 and TRBJ2-7; TRBD2 agrees at 13 bases. Germline loops: CDR1 DFQATT, CDR2 SNEGSKA (reference sequence). This CDR3 is built from 14 residues. Trimming took 4 bases from V and 2 from J; bases not matched to a gene: 2. For the CDR3, the DNA is TGCAGTGCTACCGGGACTAGCGGGGCCTACGAGCAGTACTTC. It specifies CSATGTSGAYEQYF.

This clonotype was recorded many times. V gene TRBV4-3 combines with J gene TRBJ2-1, with a weak D call TRBD1 (6 bases). The CDR3 sequence is 14 residues long. V shed 3 bases and J shed 8 bases, with 14 bases lying between them. CDR1 is LGHNA, CDR2 YSLEER, per germline. The CDR3 region is CASSHEDRHHEQFF. CDR3 coding DNA: TGCGCCAGCAGCCATGAAGACAGGCATCATGAGCAGTTCTTC.

This clonotype has a single count. The chain has TRBV20-1 and TRBJ1-5, with a possible D match to TRBD1 (5 bases). This CDR3 is built from 15 residues. Per the germline V gene, CDR1 is DFQATT and CDR2 is SNEGSKA (reference sequence). V was trimmed by 1 base and J by 3 bases, leaving 13 bases between them. The CDR3 reads CSARGDPDLNQPQHF. The CDR3 DNA reads as TGCAGTGCTAGAGGGGACCCTGATCTCAATCAGCCCCAGCATTTT.

A few counts support this clonotype. V is TRBV13 and J is TRBJ2-7; 8 bases are shared with TRBD2. From germline, CDR1 is PRHDT and CDR2 FYEKMQ (reference sequence). The length of the CDR3 is 15 residues. With V trimmed by 0 bases and J by 5 bases, 6 bases remained unmatched. The CDR3 coding sequence is TGTGCCAGCAGCTTAGGGGGAGCGGGGGCCCACGAGCAGTACTTC. It specifies CASSLGGAGAHEQYF.

DNA of the CDR3: TGTGCCAGCAGCTTTCAACAGGGATCCTACGAGCAGTACTTC. Translating gives CASSFQQGSYEQYF. The chain carries TRBV7-2 and TRBJ2-7, with D maybe TRBD1 (6 bases). Germline V gives CDR1 SGHTA, CDR2 FQGNSA. CDR3 length: 14 residues. With 3 bases removed from V and 1 base from J, the gap between germline ends came to 10 bases.

This chain uses TRBV20-1 with TRBJ2-7; tentative D call: TRBD2 (6 bases). The CDR3 runs to 13 residues. Per the germline V gene, CDR1 is DFQATT and CDR2 is SNEGSKA (reference sequence). Trimming removed 5 bases at V and 6 bases at J, with 17 bases between. The CDR3 loop reads CSAGTGESCEQYF. CDR3 coding DNA: TGCAGTGCTGGGACGGGGGAAAGCTGCGAGCAGTACTTC.

Judged by abundance, this clonotype is medium-sized. The rearrangement links TRBV10-1 to TRBJ1-1; D uncertain. Germline CDR1 is WNHNN and CDR2 is SYGVQD (reference sequence). The CDR3 has 14 amino acids. V was cut by 2 bases and J by 0 bases, with 7 bases left in between. The CDR3 DNA reads as TGCGCCAGCAGTGAGGGCAGCCTGAACACTGAAGCTTTCTTT. This sequence encodes CASSEGSLNTEAFF.

V is TRBV19 and J is TRBJ2-1, with 9 nucleotides matching TRBD2. CDR1 is LNHDA, CDR2 SQIVND, per germline (reference sequence). This CDR3 spans 15 amino acids. With 6 bases clipped from V and 7 bases from J, the junction kept 10 bases outside the gene matches. The CDR3 protein is CASSVTRTSANEQFF. Written as DNA, the CDR3 is TGTGCCAGTAGCGTTACGAGGACTAGCGCGAATGAGCAGTTCTTC. Looking up the rest from reference TRBV19 and TRBJ2-1 gives the full variable domain: DGGITQSPKYLFRKEGQNVTLSCEQNLNHDAMYWYRQDPGQGLRLIYYSQIVNDFQKGDIAEGYSVSREKKESFPLTVTSAQKNPTAFYLCASSVTRTSANEQFFGPGTRLTVL.

This clonotype appeared a single time. The rearrangement joins TRBV19 to TRBJ2-7, with D hard to call. CDR1 is LNHDA and CDR2 is SQIVND in the germline V gene (reference sequence). V gave up 3 bases and J gave up 4 bases, with 7 bases separating them. CDR3 size: 12 residues. Written as DNA, the CDR3 is TGTGCCAGTAGTATTGGGCTGTACGAGCAGTACTTC. This sequence encodes CASSIGLYEQYF.

This clonotype appeared many times. CDR3: CASSSEGGTGSYEQYF. The CDR3 coding sequence is TGTGCCAGCAGCTCGGAGGGGGGGACCGGGTCCTACGAGCAGTACTTC. V usage is TRBV9 and J usage is TRBJ2-7, with D possibly TRBD2 on 7 matching bases. The CDR3 loop spans 16 amino acids. Germline CDR1 SGDLS, CDR2 YYNGEE. V shed 4 bases and J shed 1 base, with 18 bases lying between them.

This clonotype counts as medium-sized. The chain recombines TRBV20-1 with TRBJ2-7; weak D call: TRBD1 (6 bases). CDR1 DFQATT and CDR2 SNEGSKA come from the germline V gene (reference sequence). V was trimmed by 2 bases and J by 7 bases, leaving 15 bases between them. This CDR3 comprises 13 residues. CDR3 DNA: TGCAGTGCTAGATCCACAGGGTGGGGTGAGCAGTACTTC. The encoded protein is CSARSTGWGEQYF.

The V and J genes are TRBV25-1 and TRBJ2-3, with TRBD2 identical over 12 bases. The CDR3 totals 16 residues. Germline assignment: CDR1 MGHDK and CDR2 SYGVNS. The V gene end was trimmed by 4 bases and the J gene end by 2 bases; junction bases not matched to a gene: 4. CDR3 sequence: CASSALAGGDTDTQYF. The CDR3 nucleotides read TGTGCCAGCAGTGCCCTAGCGGGAGGGGACACAGATACGCAGTATTTT.

The chain employs TRBV6-5 and TRBJ2-5; D is unclear. Trimming removed 5 bases from V and 5 bases from J, with 9 bases in between. The CDR3 is 12 amino acids. The germline V gene encodes CDR1 MNHEY and CDR2 SVGAGI. The CDR3 DNA follows: TGTGCCAGCAGTCCCCTACCGGAGACCCAGTACTTC. Translating gives CASSPLPETQYF.

For this clonotype: At one end, the junction sequence differs from germline, possibly due to a read error. The rearrangement links TRBV29-1 to TRBJ1-2; a possible D gene is TRBD1 (5 bases). The CDR3 totals 12 residues. Germline V gene sequence: CDR1 SQVTM, CDR2 ANQGSEA. CDR3 in DNA: TGCAGCGCAACCGGGACTAAATATGGCTACACCTTC. As protein: CSATGTKYGYTF.

In this sample, this clonotype turned up once. The chain joins TRBV15 to TRBJ2-1, with no clear D. This CDR3 is built from 13 residues. V dropped 0 bases and J dropped 9 bases, with 9 bases sitting between them. Germline V gene sequence: CDR1 LNHNV, CDR2 YYDKDF (reference sequence). The CDR3 DNA sequence: TGTGCCACCAGCAGAGAATTAGGGCGTGAGCAGTTCTTC. Encoded protein: CATSRELGREQFF.

This clonotype was detected ten times or more. This rearrangement joins TRBV9 to TRBJ2-1; the match to TRBD2 covers 7 bases. V gave up 0 bases and J gave up 1 base; unmatched junction bases: 4. Germline-derived CDR1 and CDR2 are SGDLS and YYNGEE. The CDR3 has 16 amino acids. The CDR3, as DNA: TGTGCCAGCAGCGTAGCAGCGGGGAGGTCCTACAATGAGCAGTTCTTC. Protein product: CASSVAAGRSYNEQFF.